This record looks at one TCR beta chain sequence and its context. The record originates from a study of blood T cell repertoires in COVID-19. As processed by the authors: Reference gene primer amplification in the assay estimated nucleated cell counts. Sequenced by immunoSEQ multiplex PCR; TCRdb stores in-frame clones only, minus some. For V, J and clone size, that table is used; D and trimming come from the DNA. The table lists 180,000 or so clones, roughly 85% of them singletons. The sequencing input was PBMCs or T cells enriched from blood (not recorded which). The TCR originated in a woman aged 50 to 60 who had recovered from COVID-19.

The CDR3 nucleotides are TGCAGTGCTAGTTTGCCAGGGGGCGGTTCACCCCTCCACTTT. Translating gives CSASLPGGGSPLHF. The chain carries TRBV20-1 and TRBJ1-6; 8 bases match TRBD1. The V gene's germline CDR1 is DFQATT and CDR2 SNEGSKA (reference sequence). The CDR3 totals 14 residues. V lost 3 bases, J lost 9 bases, and 7 bases stayed unmatched.